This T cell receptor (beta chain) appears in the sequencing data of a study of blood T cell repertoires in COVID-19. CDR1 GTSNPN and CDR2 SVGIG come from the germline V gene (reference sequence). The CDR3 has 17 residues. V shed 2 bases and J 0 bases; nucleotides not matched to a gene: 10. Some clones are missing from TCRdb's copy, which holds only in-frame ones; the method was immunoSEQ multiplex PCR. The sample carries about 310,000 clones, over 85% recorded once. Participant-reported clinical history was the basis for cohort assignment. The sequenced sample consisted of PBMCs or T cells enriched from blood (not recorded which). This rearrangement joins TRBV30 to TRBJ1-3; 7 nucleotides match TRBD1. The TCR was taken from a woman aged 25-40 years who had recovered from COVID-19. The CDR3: CAWSFNRGWGSGNTIYF. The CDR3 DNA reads TGTGCCTGGAGTTTCAACAGGGGCTGGGGCTCTGGAAACACCATATATTTT.